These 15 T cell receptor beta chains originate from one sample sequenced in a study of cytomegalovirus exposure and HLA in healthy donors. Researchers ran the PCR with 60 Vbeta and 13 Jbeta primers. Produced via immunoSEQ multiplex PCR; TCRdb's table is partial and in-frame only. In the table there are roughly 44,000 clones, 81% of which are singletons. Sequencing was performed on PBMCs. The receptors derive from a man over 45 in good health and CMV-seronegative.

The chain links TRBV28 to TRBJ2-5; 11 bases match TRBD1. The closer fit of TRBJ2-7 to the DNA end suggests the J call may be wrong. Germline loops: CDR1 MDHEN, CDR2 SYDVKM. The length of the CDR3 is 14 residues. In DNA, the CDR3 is TGTGCCAGCAGTTTTCCGGGGACAGGGGGCGAGCAGTACTTC. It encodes CASSFPGTGGEQYF.

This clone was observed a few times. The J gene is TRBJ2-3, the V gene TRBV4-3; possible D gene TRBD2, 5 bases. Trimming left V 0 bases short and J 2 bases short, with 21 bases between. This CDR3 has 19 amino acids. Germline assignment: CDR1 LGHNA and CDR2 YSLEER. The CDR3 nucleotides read TGCGCCAGCAGCCAAGATATGTTTGTTGGGCCGGGAAACACAGATACGCAGTATTTT. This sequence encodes CASSQDMFVGPGNTDTQYF.

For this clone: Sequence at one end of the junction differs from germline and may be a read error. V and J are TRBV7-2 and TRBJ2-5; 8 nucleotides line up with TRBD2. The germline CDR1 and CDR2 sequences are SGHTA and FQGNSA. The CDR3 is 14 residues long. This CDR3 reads CASLPTGGQGTQYF. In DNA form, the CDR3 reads TGTGCCAGCCTTCCGACGGGGGGGCAAGGGACCCAGTACTTC. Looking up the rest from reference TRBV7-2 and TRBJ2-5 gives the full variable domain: GAGVSQSPSNKVTEKGKDVELRCDPISGHTALYWYRQSLGQGLEFLIYFQGNSAPDKSGLPSDRFSAERTGGSVSTLTIQRTQQEDSAVYLCASLPTGGQGTQYFGPGTRLLVL.

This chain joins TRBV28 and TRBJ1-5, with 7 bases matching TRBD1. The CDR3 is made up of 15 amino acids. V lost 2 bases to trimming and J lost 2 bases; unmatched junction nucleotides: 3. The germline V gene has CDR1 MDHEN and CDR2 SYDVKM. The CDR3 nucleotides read TGTGCCAGCAGTTTAGGAGGGGGCGGCAATCAGCCCCAGCATTTT. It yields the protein CASSLGGGGNQPQHF.

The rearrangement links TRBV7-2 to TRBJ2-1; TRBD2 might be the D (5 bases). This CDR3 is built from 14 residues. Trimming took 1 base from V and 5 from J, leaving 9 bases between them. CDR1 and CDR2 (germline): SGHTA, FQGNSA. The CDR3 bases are TGTGCCAGCAGCTTAGGACCGGGGAACAATGAGCAGTTCTTC. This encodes CASSLGPGNNEQFF.

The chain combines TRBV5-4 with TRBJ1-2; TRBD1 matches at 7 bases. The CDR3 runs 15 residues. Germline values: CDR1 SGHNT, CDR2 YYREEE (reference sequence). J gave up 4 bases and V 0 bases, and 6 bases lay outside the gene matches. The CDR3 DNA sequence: TGTGCCAGCAGCTTGGTTGGAGGGGGCGTCTATGGCTACACCTTC. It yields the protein CASSLVGGGVYGYTF.

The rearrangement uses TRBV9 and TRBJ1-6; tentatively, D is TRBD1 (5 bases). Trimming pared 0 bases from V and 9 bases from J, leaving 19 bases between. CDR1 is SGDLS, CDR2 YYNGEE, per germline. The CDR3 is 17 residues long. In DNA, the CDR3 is TGTGCCAGCAGCGTAGACAGTAGGGGTAGTGTGGGTTCACCCCTCCACTTT. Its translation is CASSVDSRGSVGSPLHF.

As DNA, the CDR3 is TGTGCCAGCAGTCGCGACAGGGTTGACACCGGGGAGCTGTTTTTT. Amino acid sequence: CASSRDRVDTGELFF. The rearrangement uses TRBV27 and TRBJ2-2, with 7 positions matching TRBD1. The trim removed 5 bases at V and 3 bases at J, leaving 6 bases unmatched. The CDR3 runs to 15 residues. CDR1 is MNHEY and CDR2 is SMNVEV in the germline V gene (reference sequence).

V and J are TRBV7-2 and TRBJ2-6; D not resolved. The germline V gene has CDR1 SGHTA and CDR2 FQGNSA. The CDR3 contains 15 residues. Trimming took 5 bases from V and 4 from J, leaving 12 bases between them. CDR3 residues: CASSTTSLGANVLTF. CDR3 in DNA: TGTGCCAGCAGCACCACTTCTCTGGGGGCCAACGTCCTGACTTTC. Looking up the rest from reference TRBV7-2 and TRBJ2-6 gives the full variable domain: GAGVSQSPSNKVTEKGKDVELRCDPISGHTALYWYRQSLGQGLEFLIYFQGNSAPDKSGLPSDRFSAERTGGSVSTLTIQRTQQEDSAVYLCASSTTSLGANVLTFGAGSRLTVL.

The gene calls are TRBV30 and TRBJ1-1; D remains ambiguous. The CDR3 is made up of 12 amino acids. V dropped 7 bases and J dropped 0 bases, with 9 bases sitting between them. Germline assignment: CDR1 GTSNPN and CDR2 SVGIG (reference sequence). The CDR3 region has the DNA TGTGCCTCCGTCAGTATGAACACTGAAGCTTTCTTT. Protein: CASVSMNTEAFF. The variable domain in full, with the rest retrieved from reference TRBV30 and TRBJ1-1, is SQTIHQWPATLVQPVGSPLSLECTVEGTSNPNLYWYRQAAGRGLQLLFYSVGIGQISSEVPQNLSASRPQDRQFILSSKKLLLSDSGFYLCASVSMNTEAFFGQGTRLTVV.

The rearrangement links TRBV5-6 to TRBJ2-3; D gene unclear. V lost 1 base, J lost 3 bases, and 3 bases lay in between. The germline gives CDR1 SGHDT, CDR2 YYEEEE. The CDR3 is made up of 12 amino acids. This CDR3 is CASSLSTDTQYF. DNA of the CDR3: TGTGCCAGCAGCTTGTCGACAGATACGCAGTATTTT.

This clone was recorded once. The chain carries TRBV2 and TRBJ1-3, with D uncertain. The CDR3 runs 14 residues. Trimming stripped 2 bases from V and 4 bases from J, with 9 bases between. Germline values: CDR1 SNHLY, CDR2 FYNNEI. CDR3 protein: CASSELVSGNTIYF. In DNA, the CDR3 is TGTGCCAGCAGTGAATTAGTTAGCGGAAACACCATATATTTT. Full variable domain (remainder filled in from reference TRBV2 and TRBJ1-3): EPEVTQTPSHQVTQMGQEVILRCVPISNHLYFYWYRQILGQKVEFLVSFYNNEISEKSEIFDDQFSVERPDGSNFTLKIRSTKLEDSAMYFCASSELVSGNTIYFGEGSWLTVV.

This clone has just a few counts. The CDR3 coding sequence is TGTGCCAGCAGCTTGGGACAGGGCCACTATGGCTACACCTTC. As protein: CASSLGQGHYGYTF. V is TRBV5-5 and J is TRBJ1-2, with 7 bases that match TRBD1. The V gene end was trimmed by 0 bases and the J gene end by 3 bases; junction bases not matched to a gene: 2. Germline CDR1 is SGHKS and CDR2 is YYEKEE (reference sequence). The CDR3 length is 14 residues. The full variable domain, rest sourced from reference TRBV5-5 and TRBJ1-2, is DAGVTQSPTHLIKTRGQQVTLRCSPISGHKSVSWYQQVLGQGPQFIFQYYEKEERGRGNFPDRFSARQFPNYSSELNVNALLLGDSALYLCASSLGQGHYGYTFGSGTRLTVV.

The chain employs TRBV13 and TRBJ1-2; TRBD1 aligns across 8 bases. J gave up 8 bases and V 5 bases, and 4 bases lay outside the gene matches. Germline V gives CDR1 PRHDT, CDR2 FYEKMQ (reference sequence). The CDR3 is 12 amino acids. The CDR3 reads CASSVDRGGYTF. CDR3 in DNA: TGTGCCAGCAGCGTTGACAGGGGCGGCTACACCTTC.

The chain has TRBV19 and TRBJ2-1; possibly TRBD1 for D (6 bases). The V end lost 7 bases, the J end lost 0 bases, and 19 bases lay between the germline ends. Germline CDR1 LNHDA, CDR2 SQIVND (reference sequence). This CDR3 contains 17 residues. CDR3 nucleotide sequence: TGTGCCAGTACCAACAACCGTAGGGGGAGCTCCTACAATGAGCAGTTCTTC. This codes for CASTNNRRGSSYNEQFF.